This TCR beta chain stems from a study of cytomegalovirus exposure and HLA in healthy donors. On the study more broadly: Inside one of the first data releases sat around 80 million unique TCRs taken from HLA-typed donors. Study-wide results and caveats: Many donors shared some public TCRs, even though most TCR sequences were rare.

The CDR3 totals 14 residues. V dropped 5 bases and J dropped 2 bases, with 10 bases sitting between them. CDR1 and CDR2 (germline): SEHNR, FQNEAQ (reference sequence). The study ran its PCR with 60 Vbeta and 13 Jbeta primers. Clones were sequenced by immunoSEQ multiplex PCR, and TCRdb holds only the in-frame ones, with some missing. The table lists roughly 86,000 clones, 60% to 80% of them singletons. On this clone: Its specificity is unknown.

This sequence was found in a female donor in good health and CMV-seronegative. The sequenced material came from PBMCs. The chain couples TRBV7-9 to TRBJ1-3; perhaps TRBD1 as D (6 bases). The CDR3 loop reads CASSPRTAGNTIYF. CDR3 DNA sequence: TGTGCCAGCAGCCCCAGGACAGCTGGAAACACCATATATTTT.